The 18 T cell receptor beta chains below come from one sample, sequenced in a study of T cells expressing NK-cell markers. TCRdb reanalyzed the 5' RACE reads and collapses them to one entry per CDR3 protein, without DNA. The sample features about 32,000 distinct CDR3 sequences, with about 60% in its top ten. Sequencing input: blood T cells: a sorted CD56 or NKG2C T cell subset, CD4+ or CD8+ T cells, or bulk PBMC T cells (not recorded which). The receptors originated from a woman between 18 and 75 years old in good health.

V and J are TRBV7-3 and TRBJ2-7; no DNA is available, so the TRBD1 call from TCRdb remains unchecked. This CDR3 is built from 17 residues. In germline, CDR1 is SGHTA, CDR2 FQGTGA. The CDR3 is CASSLHPGGGFRDEQYF.

The chain recombines TRBV4-1 with TRBJ2-3; TCRdb lists TRBD1, though no DNA is available to test this call. The CDR3 is 15 residues long. Germline CDR1 reads MGHRA; CDR2 reads YSYEKL. The CDR3 spells CASSQGRGQADTQYF.

The chain is built from TRBV6-5 and TRBJ1-4. The CDR3 loop spans 15 amino acids. Germline V gene sequence: CDR1 MNHEY, CDR2 SVGAGI. The CDR3 sequence is CASSPSGATNEKLFF.

The gene calls are TRBV12-3 or TRBV12-4 and TRBJ1-5; checking the TCRdb D call of TRBD1 is not possible without DNA. CDR3 size: 14 residues. The CDR3 reads CASSPRVRNQPQHF.

The chain links TRBV25-1 to TRBJ2-7; without DNA, the TCRdb call of TRBD1 cannot be checked. Germline assignment: CDR1 MGHDK and CDR2 SYGVNS. The CDR3 covers 13 residues. CDR3 sequence reads: CASSDRGGYEQYF.

The chain recombines TRBV18 with TRBJ2-2; TCRdb returns TRBD2, unconfirmable since there is no DNA. This CDR3 is 14 amino acids long. Germline V lookup: CDR1 KGHSH, CDR2 LQKENI. CDR3 loop: CASSQDSHTGELFF.

The V gene is TRBV7-9, the J gene TRBJ2-3; TCRdb selects TRBD1, and the lack of DNA leaves this call unchecked. The CDR3 runs 14 residues. The germline V gene has CDR1 SEHNR and CDR2 FQNEAQ (reference sequence). The chain's CDR3 is CASSLDRNRDTQYF.

The J gene is TRBJ2-3, the V gene TRBV5-1. This CDR3 is built from 13 residues. Per germline, CDR1 SGHRS and CDR2 YFSETQ. CDR3 residues: CASSLGPTDTQYF. The variable domain in full, with the rest retrieved from reference TRBV5-1 and TRBJ2-3, is KAGVTQTPRYLIKTRGQQVTLSCSPISGHRSVSWYQQTPGQGLQFLFEYFSETQRNKGNFPGRFSGRQFSNSRSEMNVSTLELGDSALYLCASSLGPTDTQYFGPGTRLTVL.

This sequence joins TRBV5-1 and TRBJ2-1; TCRdb proposes TRBD1, but this gene call is untestable without DNA. The germline V gene has CDR1 SGHRS and CDR2 YFSETQ. CDR3 size: 15 residues. CDR3 loop: CASSPRDRERDEQFF. The full variable domain, in which reference TRBV5-1 and TRBJ2-1 provide the parts outside the CDR3, is KAGVTQTPRYLIKTRGQQVTLSCSPISGHRSVSWYQQTPGQGLQFLFEYFSETQRNKGNFPGRFSGRQFSNSRSEMNVSTLELGDSALYLCASSPRDRERDEQFFGPGTRLTVL.

The chain employs TRBV7-9 and TRBJ1-5. CDR3 length: 13 amino acids. CDR1 SEHNR and CDR2 FQNEAQ come from the germline V gene (reference sequence). CDR3 sequence reads: CASSLAQNQPQHF.

The CDR3 region is CASSPSQDREKLFF. The chain employs TRBV4-1 and TRBJ1-4; TCRdb picks TRBD1, but there is no DNA to check that call. Germline V lookup: CDR1 MGHRA, CDR2 YSYEKL. The CDR3 loop spans 14 amino acids.

The rearrangement links TRBV28 to TRBJ2-7; lacking DNA, the TRBD2 call made by TCRdb goes unchecked. The CDR3 length is 18 residues. Germline CDR1 reads MDHEN; CDR2 reads SYDVKM. CDR3 loop: CASSLGLAGDPRSYEQYF.

V gene TRBV25-1 combines with J gene TRBJ2-7; TCRdb indicates TRBD1, and absent DNA this call remains unverified. This CDR3 has 15 residues. Germline V gives CDR1 MGHDK, CDR2 SYGVNS. The CDR3 sequence is CASSDTGTRSYEQYF.

V usage is TRBV7-9 and J usage is TRBJ1-5; TCRdb indicates TRBD1, and absent DNA this call remains unverified. The CDR3 contains 13 residues. The germline V gene encodes CDR1 SEHNR and CDR2 FQNEAQ (reference sequence). The chain's CDR3 is CASTAAGHQPQHF.

This rearrangement joins TRBV29-1 to TRBJ2-5; TCRdb calls TRBD2, which cannot be checked without DNA. The CDR3 length is 18 residues. Germline V gene data show CDR1 as SQVTM and CDR2 as ANQGSEA. The CDR3 loop reads CSVEDPTIAGVVQETQYF.

The V call is TRBV5-1, the J call TRBJ2-7; absent DNA, TCRdb's TRBD1 call cannot be checked. The length of the CDR3 is 15 residues. CDR1 is SGHRS and CDR2 is YFSETQ in the germline V gene. The CDR3 is CASSLVGTATYEQYF.

This chain joins TRBV5-5 and TRBJ2-7; the D call from TCRdb, TRBD1, cannot be confirmed without DNA. The CDR3 sequence is 13 residues long. Germline loops: CDR1 SGHKS, CDR2 YYEKEE (reference sequence). CDR3 amino acids: CASSWSGGYEQYF.

V gene TRBV27 combines with J gene TRBJ1-6; the D call of TRBD1 rests on TCRdb alone, since no DNA is present to check it. This CDR3 has 17 residues. Germline CDR1 and CDR2: MNHEY and SMNVEV (reference sequence). The CDR3 sequence is CASSRTVWGQVNSPLHF.